What follows are 17 T cell receptor beta chains derived from one specimen sequenced in a study of cytomegalovirus exposure and HLA in healthy donors. It was with 60 Vbeta and 13 Jbeta primers that the PCR ran. TCRdb keeps only in-frame clones here, not all; method: immunoSEQ multiplex PCR. The sample shows fewer than 120,000 clones, roughly 84% of them seen only once. The material sequenced was PBMCs. The receptors derive from a man aged 25 to 40 in good health and CMV-seropositive.

V usage is TRBV25-1 and J usage is TRBJ2-5, with TRBD2 matching 7 bases. This CDR3 spans 14 amino acids. The V segment lost 5 bases and the J segment 5 bases; nucleotides outside the gene matches: 8. In germline, CDR1 is MGHDK, CDR2 SYGVNS. The chain's CDR3 is CASSSAGERETQYF. In nucleotides, the CDR3 is TGTGCCAGCAGTTCGGCGGGGGAGCGGGAGACCCAGTACTTC.

This chain connects TRBV7-9 to TRBJ1-1, with a possible D match to TRBD1 (6 bases). V was cut by 6 bases and J by 4 bases, with 12 bases left in between. There are 13 residues in the CDR3. CDR1 SEHNR and CDR2 FQNEAQ come from the germline V gene (reference sequence). CDR3 loop: CASSEGGGTEAFF. In DNA, the CDR3 is TGTGCCAGCAGTGAGGGAGGGGGCACTGAAGCTTTCTTT.

As to this clone: The germline gene is not matched at one end of the junction; a read error may be the cause. This sequence joins TRBV7-9 and TRBJ1-2; 8 nucleotides align to TRBD1. CDR3 length: 12 amino acids. The germline CDR1 and CDR2 sequences are SEHNR and FQNEAQ (reference sequence). The CDR3 loop is CSSSRTGYGYTF. The CDR3 DNA reads as TGTTCCAGCAGCCGGACAGGGTATGGCTACACCTTC.

The chain couples TRBV5-1 to TRBJ2-5; possibly TRBD2 for D (6 bases). The last part of the DNA fits TRBJ2-7 better; the J call may be wrong. Germline assignment: CDR1 SGHRS and CDR2 YFSETQ. The CDR3 is 16 amino acids. As DNA, the CDR3 is TGCGCCAGCAGCGGCCCGGAGATGGCTAGCGATCCCGAGCAGTACTTC. Residues: CASSGPEMASDPEQYF.

The genes are TRBV5-6 and TRBJ2-1; TRBD2 matches at 12 bases. The germline gives CDR1 SGHDT, CDR2 YYEEEE. The CDR3 sequence is 16 residues long. Germline trimming cut 3 bases from V and 6 bases from J; bases unmatched to any gene: 7. The CDR3: CASSSPLAGGLNEQFF. DNA for the CDR3: TGTGCCAGCAGCTCACCCCTAGCGGGGGGGCTCAATGAGCAGTTCTTC. Full variable domain (rest looked up from reference TRBV5-6 and TRBJ2-1): DAGVTQSPTHLIKTRGQQVTLRCSPKSGHDTVSWYQQALGQGPQFIFQYYEEEERQRGNFPDRFSGHQFPNYSSELNVNALLLGDSALYLCASSSPLAGGLNEQFFGPGTRLTVL.

The rearrangement joins TRBV9 to TRBJ1-2; no definite D call. CDR3 length: 14 residues. The V gene lost 4 bases and the J gene lost 6 bases, with 16 bases spanning the gap. The germline V gene encodes CDR1 SGDLS and CDR2 YYNGEE. The CDR3 sequence is CASSPDRGSDGYTF. The CDR3 nucleotides read TGTGCCAGCAGCCCTGACCGGGGTTCGGATGGCTACACCTTC.

The V call is TRBV7-2, the J call TRBJ2-7; TRBD1 agrees at 9 bases. V lost 5 bases to trimming and J lost 2 bases; unmatched junction nucleotides: 7. The germline V gene has CDR1 SGHTA and CDR2 FQGNSA. There are 15 residues in the CDR3. In nucleotides, the CDR3 is TGTGCCAGCAGCCCATGGACAGGGGAAGCCTACGAGCAGTACTTC. Its translation is CASSPWTGEAYEQYF.

This clone appeared a few times. This chain uses TRBV4-2 with TRBJ2-7, with D possibly being TRBD1 (6 bases). CDR1 is LGHNA and CDR2 is YNFKEQ in the germline V gene. The CDR3 spans 13 residues. The V gene lost 5 bases and the J gene lost 6 bases, with 14 bases spanning the gap. CDR3 amino acids: CASSSYRDAEQYF. CDR3 in DNA: TGTGCCAGCAGCTCTTACAGGGACGCCGAGCAGTACTTC.

This rearrangement joins TRBV10-2 to TRBJ2-7; TRBD2 agrees at 10 bases. Germline CDR1 reads WSHSY; CDR2 reads SAAADI. Trimming removed 3 bases from V and 3 bases from J; junction bases left unmatched: 2. CDR3 length equals 14 residues. In DNA form, the CDR3 reads TGCGCCAGCAGTGATCCTAGCGGGGGCTACGAGCAGTACTTC. It codes for CASSDPSGGYEQYF.

The chain joins TRBV9 to TRBJ2-1; TRBD2 matches 9 bases. The germline V gene encodes CDR1 SGDLS and CDR2 YYNGEE. V dropped 0 bases and J dropped 3; count of bases not matched to a gene: 1. The CDR3 has 15 amino acids. The CDR3 sequence: CASSVGSGGYNEQFF. The DNA for the CDR3 is TGTGCCAGCAGCGTAGGTAGCGGGGGCTACAATGAGCAGTTCTTC.

The gene calls are TRBV5-5 and TRBJ2-7; D perhaps matches TRBD1 (5 bases). Trimming removed 4 bases at V and 3 bases at J, with 11 bases between. The CDR3 sequence is 13 residues long. Germline CDR1 is SGHKS and CDR2 is YYEKEE (reference sequence). The CDR3 region is CASSPFRDYEQYF. For the CDR3, the DNA is TGTGCCAGCAGCCCATTCAGGGACTACGAGCAGTACTTC.

A word on this clone: The same CDR3 arises from other DNA sequences in this sample as well. The rearrangement links TRBV5-1 to TRBJ2-1; no clear D gene. The CDR3 loop spans 13 amino acids. The germline V and J ends were trimmed by 0 bases and 3 bases, with 4 bases remaining between them. Germline-derived CDR1 and CDR2 are SGHRS and YFSETQ. Here the CDR3 DNA reads TGCGCCAGCAGCTTGGACAGCTACAATGAGCAGTTCTTC. Its translation: CASSLDSYNEQFF.

This clone came up a few times. The rearrangement joins TRBV4-3 to TRBJ1-1, with D tentatively TRBD1 (5 bases). Germline CDR1 reads LGHNA; CDR2 reads YSLEER. The CDR3 sequence is 15 residues long. Trimming shortened V by 0 bases and J by 5 bases, and 13 bases separated the two germline ends. The CDR3 spells CASSQDPGRATEAFF. CDR3 nucleotide sequence: TGCGCCAGCAGCCAAGATCCAGGCAGGGCGACTGAAGCTTTCTTT.

The genes are TRBV27 and TRBJ2-1, with TRBD2 matching 11 bases. The CDR3 runs 17 residues. In germline, CDR1 is MNHEY, CDR2 SMNVEV (reference sequence). The trim removed 0 bases at V and 4 bases at J, leaving 5 bases unmatched. The CDR3 DNA reads TGTGCCAGCAGTTTATCCCCGCCTAGCGGGGGGTACAATGAGCAGTTCTTC. Amino acids: CASSLSPPSGGYNEQFF.

There are a few counts of this clone. J is TRBJ1-2 and V is TRBV7-2; no clear D gene. V was cut by 3 bases and J by 2 bases, with 7 bases left in between. The CDR3 is made up of 13 amino acids. Per germline, CDR1 SGHTA and CDR2 FQGNSA. The CDR3 spells CASSLGGNYGYTF. For the CDR3, the DNA is TGTGCCAGCAGCTTGGGAGGCAACTATGGCTACACCTTC.

This chain joins TRBV7-2 and TRBJ2-7; 8 bases fit TRBD2. The V and J ends lost 5 bases and 0 bases, in that order; junction bases with no gene match: 6. The CDR3 is made up of 15 amino acids. CDR1 SGHTA and CDR2 FQGNSA come from the germline V gene. The CDR3 is CASSPAGATSYEQYF. The DNA for the CDR3 is TGTGCCAGCAGCCCAGCGGGGGCCACCTCCTACGAGCAGTACTTC.

This clone is a singleton in its sample. The chain joins TRBV9 to TRBJ2-3, with 13 bases identical to TRBD2. In germline, CDR1 is SGDLS, CDR2 YYNGEE. The CDR3 sequence is 16 residues long. Trimming removed 4 bases from V and 2 bases from J; junction bases left unmatched: 4. The CDR3 DNA is TGTGCCAGCAGCTTGGGACTAGCGGGACCCACAGATACGCAGTATTTT. Its translation is CASSLGLAGPTDTQYF.